This T cell receptor beta chain emerged from a study of T-cell memory formation after mild COVID-19. TCRdb reprocessed the 5' RACE reads with MiXCR, giving one entry per CDR3 protein. The sample contains some 350,000 distinct CDR3 sequences, less than 20% of which appear only once. The CDR3 is made up of 16 amino acids. Trimming pared 6 bases from V and 3 bases from J, leaving 20 bases between. The V gene's germline CDR1 is MNHNY and CDR2 SVGAGI (reference sequence). The chain is built from TRBV6-6 and TRBJ1-1; D is possibly TRBD1 (6 bases). Sequencing used PBMCs or a T cell subset sorted from them (not recorded which). The sequence was obtained from a man aged 18 to 30 who had mild COVID-19 (a few samples of this study predate the infection). Cell type and time point are not known. The CDR3: CASSPGRGGSYTEAFF. The CDR3, as DNA: TGTGCCAGCAGCCCCGGTAGGGGGGGGTCCTACACTGAAGCTTTCTTT.